This T cell receptor beta chain was identified during a study of T cells expressing NK-cell markers. Germline CDR1 reads DFQATT; CDR2 reads SNEGSKA (reference sequence). CDR3 size: 13 residues. TCRdb re-called the 5' RACE reads and gives one entry per CDR3 protein, without DNA. Recorded here are hundreds of thousands of distinct CDR3 sequences; the top ten clones represent around 4.3%. The chain is built from TRBV20-1 and TRBJ2-1; TCRdb names TRBD1, which stays unverified in the absence of DNA. This sequence originates from a woman aged 18-70 years in good health. The material sequenced was blood T cells: a sorted CD56 or NKG2C T cell subset, CD4+ or CD8+ T cells, or bulk PBMC T cells (not recorded which). CDR3 protein: CSASPPSYNEQFF.